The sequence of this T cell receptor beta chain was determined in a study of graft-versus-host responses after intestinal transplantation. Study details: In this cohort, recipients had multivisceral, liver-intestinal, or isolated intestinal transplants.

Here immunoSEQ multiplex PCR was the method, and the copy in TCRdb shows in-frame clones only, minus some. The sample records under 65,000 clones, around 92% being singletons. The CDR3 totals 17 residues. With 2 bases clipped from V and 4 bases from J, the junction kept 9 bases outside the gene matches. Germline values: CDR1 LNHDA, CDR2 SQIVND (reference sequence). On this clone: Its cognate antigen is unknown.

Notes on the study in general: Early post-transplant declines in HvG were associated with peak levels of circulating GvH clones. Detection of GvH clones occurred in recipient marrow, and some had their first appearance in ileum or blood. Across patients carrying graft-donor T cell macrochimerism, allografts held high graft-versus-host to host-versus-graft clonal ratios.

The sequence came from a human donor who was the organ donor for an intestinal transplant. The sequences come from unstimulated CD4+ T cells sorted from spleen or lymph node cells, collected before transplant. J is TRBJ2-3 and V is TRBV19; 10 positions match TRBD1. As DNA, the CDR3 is TGTGCCAGTAGTATACCCCGCGACAGGGGGCGCCCAGATACGCAGTATTTT. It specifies CASSIPRDRGRPDTQYF.